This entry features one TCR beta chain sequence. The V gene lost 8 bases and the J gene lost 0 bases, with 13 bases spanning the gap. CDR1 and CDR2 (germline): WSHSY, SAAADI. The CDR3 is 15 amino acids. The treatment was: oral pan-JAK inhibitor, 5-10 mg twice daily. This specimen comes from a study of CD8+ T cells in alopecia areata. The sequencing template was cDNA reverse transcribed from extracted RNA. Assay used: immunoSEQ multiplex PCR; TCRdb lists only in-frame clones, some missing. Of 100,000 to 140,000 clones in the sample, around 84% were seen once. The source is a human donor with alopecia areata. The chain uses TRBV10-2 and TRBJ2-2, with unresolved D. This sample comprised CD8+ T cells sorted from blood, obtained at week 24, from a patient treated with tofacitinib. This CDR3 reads CASQAGFANTGELFF. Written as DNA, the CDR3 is TGCGCCAGCCAAGCCGGGTTCGCGAACACCGGGGAGCTGTTTTTT.